The 2 T cell receptor beta chains listed next were all sequenced from one sample in a study of blood T cells in healthy people across ages. Together with a sample-barcoded 5' primer, a J-beta primer mix was included in a second PCR lasting about 6 to 11 cycles. TCRdb processed the 5' RACE reads anew with MiXCR; each CDR3 protein has one entry. The profile shows some 1.4 million distinct CDR3 sequences, around 39% of them singletons. The sequenced material came from blood. All receptors come from a woman aged 18 to 35 in good health.

As DNA, the CDR3 is TGCGCCAGCAGCTTGGCGAAGCTGGGCCACGAGCAGTACTTC. It translates to CASSLAKLGHEQYF. The chain joins TRBV5-1 to TRBJ2-4; D gene ambiguous. The J call may be incorrect, as the DNA end agrees better with TRBJ2-7. The CDR3 is made up of 14 amino acids. CDR1 SGHRS and CDR2 YFSETQ come from the germline V gene.

This clonotype was detected a few times. This sequence joins TRBV6-6 and TRBJ2-7; TRBD2 matches at 7 bases. The germline CDR1 and CDR2 sequences are MNHNY and SVGAGI (reference sequence). This CDR3 region has 16 residues. Losses at the gene ends were 0 bases for V and 0 bases for J; bases not matched to a gene: 5. The CDR3 bases are TGTGCCAGCAGTTACTCGAGGTGGGGGGGCTCCTACGAGCAGTACTTC. Amino acids: CASSYSRWGGSYEQYF.